The subject of this entry is one T cell receptor (beta chain). This clone's antigen is unknown. Base qualities are not at hand, and no much larger clone is one base apart. The CDR3 regions of human TCRbeta chains were analyzed by immunosequencing. On the study's bioinformatics: TCRs in the repertoires were matched against a reference library of SARS-CoV-2-specific TCRs that had been generated with the MIRA antigen-specificity platform. Breadth meant the fraction of unique TCRs that were SARS-CoV-2-associated, whereas depth meant the fraction of total T cells that were SARS-CoV-2-associated. Using the MIRA data, each spike-specific TCR was assigned both to the spike region to which the TCR was reactive and to a CD4 or CD8 class. Log10-transformed breadth and depth values were compared by one-way ANOVA with Sidak's multiple comparisons tests. TCRdb mirrors the immuneACCESS table, restricted to in-frame sequences. Some clones are absent from its copies; in checked studies, under half trace to an unresolved V gene, and the reason for the others is unknown. That table gives V, J and clone size, and the DNA gave D and trimming. This sample has 43,000 or so clones in its table, and 90% of those were observed once. The ten biggest clones cover about two fifths of the sample.

The sample's time point, from its label and the paper: about 28 days (+/-7) after the second vaccine dose. AZD1222 recipients whose second dose came at about 4 weeks and those whose second dose came at about 12 weeks were combined into one group, since spike-specific TCR depth and breadth did not differ between the two schedules. Vaccinee samples came from UK trials COV001 and COV002, including a single-blind randomized controlled phase 2/3 trial of AZD1222 (ChAdOx1 nCoV-19) in healthy adults. Trial participant PBMC samples were collected at day 0 and day 28 after the second dose for TCRbeta chain sequencing. The data originate from a study of T cell responses to AZD1222 COVID-19 vaccine (dated by TCRdb to about 2021). Describing the broader study: A total of more than 230 trial participants underwent TCR sequencing, of whom around 210 had received two doses of AZD1222 and approximately 26 had received two doses of the MenACWY control vaccine. Trial participants were enrolled into age subgroups of 18-55, 56-69 and 70-plus years, which contained around 150, 29 and 61 TCR-sequenced participants, respectively.

Sequences GTSNPN (CDR1) and SVGIG (CDR2) are obtained from the germline V gene (reference sequence). The junction shows trimming of 0 bases on V and 6 bases on J, plus 12 bases between the germline ends. Including the terminal cysteine and phenylalanine, the CDR3 comprises 14 residues. Only the CDR3 DNA is retained, 42 bases long and in frame from the first base. Findings and caveats that apply to the study as a whole: After two AZD1222 doses, spike-specific TCR breadth and depth were significantly higher than at day 0 and than in MenACWY recipients. Vaccine-associated CD4 TCRs spanned the whole spike protein, with dominant responses in regions 160-218 and 743-854. Only six AZD1222 recipients were SARS-CoV-2 seropositive at baseline, limiting conclusions about previously exposed vaccinees. In the small 56-69-year group, the increase in depth fell short of significance, most likely because of low power. Because no samples from the day 14 peak response were available, repertoires could be characterized only after the peak T cell response. Nearly half of unique spike-specific TCRs reportedly recognized epitopes outside regions mutated in the B.1.351 and B.1.1.7 variants. Participants were mostly white British, with more females than males. The authors suggested clonal diversity may have been underestimated.

The TCR sequence derives from an adult who received the AZD1222 COVID-19 vaccine. The sequencing used peripheral blood, collected 28 days after the second AZD1222 dose. The chain employs TRBV30 and TRBJ1-5; no D segment can be confidently identified. This receptor carries the CDR3 CAWSVLGEAQPQHF. The DNA sequence is TGTGCCTGGAGTGTACTCGGGGAGGCTCAGCCCCAGCATTTT.